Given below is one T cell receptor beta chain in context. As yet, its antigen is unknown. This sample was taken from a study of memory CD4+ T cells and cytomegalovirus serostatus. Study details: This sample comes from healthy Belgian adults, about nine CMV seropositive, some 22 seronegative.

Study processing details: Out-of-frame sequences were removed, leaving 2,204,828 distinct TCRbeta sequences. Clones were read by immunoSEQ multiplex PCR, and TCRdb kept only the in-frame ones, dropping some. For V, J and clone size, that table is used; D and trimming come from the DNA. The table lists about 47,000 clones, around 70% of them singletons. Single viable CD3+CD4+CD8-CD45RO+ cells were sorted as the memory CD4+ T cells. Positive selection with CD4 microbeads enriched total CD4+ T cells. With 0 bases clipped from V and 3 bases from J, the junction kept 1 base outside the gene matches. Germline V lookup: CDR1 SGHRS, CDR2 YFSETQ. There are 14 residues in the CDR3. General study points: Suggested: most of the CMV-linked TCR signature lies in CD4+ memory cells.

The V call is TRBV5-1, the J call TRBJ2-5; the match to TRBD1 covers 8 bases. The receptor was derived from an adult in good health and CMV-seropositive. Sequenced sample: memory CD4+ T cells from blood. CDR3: CASSLGTGKETQYF. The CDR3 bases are TGCGCCAGCAGCTTGGGGACAGGGAAAGAGACCCAGTACTTC. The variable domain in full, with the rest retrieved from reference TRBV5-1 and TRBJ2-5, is KAGVTQTPRYLIKTRGQQVTLSCSPISGHRSVSWYQQTPGQGLQFLFEYFSETQRNKGNFPGRFSGRQFSNSRSEMNVSTLELGDSALYLCASSLGTGKETQYFGPGTRLLVL.